This T cell receptor beta chain was captured by sequencing in a study of blood T cell repertoires in COVID-19. Study as a whole: Italy, Spain and the United States were the sources of the convalescent and acute COVID-19 samples.

The CDR3 sequence is 17 residues long. After removal of 0 bases from V and 9 bases from J, the junction contained 11 bases not matched to a gene. Germline CDR1 and CDR2: LGHNA and YNFKEQ. In the original analysis: Amplified reference gene primers provided the basis for estimating nucleated cell counts. Produced via immunoSEQ multiplex PCR; TCRdb's table is partial and in-frame only. V and J calls and clone size are as listed in that table; D and trimming were resolved from the DNA. Of some 180,000 clones listed, roughly 77% are singletons. Those enrolled in Seattle joined during active infection and were followed longitudinally afterward.

Material: peripheral blood. The V call is TRBV4-2, the J call TRBJ2-1; 10 bases are a match to TRBD2. This clonotype was obtained from a woman aged 40 to 50 with COVID-19, enrolled during active disease. Here the CDR3 reads CASSQDDFLAGAGEQFF. The CDR3 coding sequence is TGTGCCAGCAGCCAAGATGACTTCCTAGCGGGGGCGGGTGAGCAGTTCTTC.